The entry below gives a single TCR beta chain sequence along with its context. The target of this receptor is not known. Base qualities are not at hand, and no much larger clone is one base apart. This sample is part of a study of shared clonotypes between healthy human individuals (dated by TCRdb to the early 2020s). For the wider study: The cohort included three men and a couple of women between 18 and 49 years of age. Per donor, three plates each were used for CD4 naive and CD4 memory, two for CD8 naive, and one for CD8 memory. Leukapheresis yielded between about 0.94 and 9 billion PBMCs per donor. To estimate repertoire size and how much clonotypes are shared between individuals, the study performed deep sequencing of blood TCR repertoires from 4 to 6 healthy adults. Different laboratories and diverse techniques were used to prepare libraries and sequence TCR repertoires, to increase sequencing depth and limit assay-specific biases.

Using the deep immunoSEQ assay, multiplex PCR amplified TCR CDR3 regions from genomic DNA. Genomic DNA extracted from each cell subset was distributed evenly over all wells of several immunoSEQ 96-well plates, and each plate served as one replicate. For sorted subsets, about 200 ng genomic DNA, equal to 30,000 or so T cell genomes, was loaded into each replicate PCR. Purified libraries were measured with a Qubit 3.0 fluorometer, size-checked on a Bioanalyzer 2100, and measured again with the KAPA Library Quantification kit. A separate single-read 150-cycle Illumina NextSeq 550 flow cell was used to sequence each immunoSEQ 96-well plate. The authors' analysis ran thus. Because the immunoSEQ output held only junctional sequences and lacked quality scores, the filtering could not match the filtering applied to full-length reads. Sequences were annotated with PyIR, a Python wrapper for IgBLAST v1.9, using IMGT germline references to assign V/J genes and CDR3. Any read was removed if the V/J assignment was weak (E-value above 1e-6), the CDR3 was missing, or the read contained stop codons, out-of-frame junctions, or ambiguous translated residues. V3J clonotypes were defined as sequences sharing an identical inferred V gene, J gene, and CDR3 amino acid sequence. Percentage overlap between repertoires was calculated by dividing the number of shared unique clonotypes by the size of the smaller repertoire. Three approaches were used to assess repertoire richness: RTK rarefaction, the Chao1 estimator, and Recon v2.1 estimates of unobserved clonotypes. Generation probabilities were computed with OLGA for all TCRbeta clonotypes obtained by the gDNA method from a few donors. What TCRdb holds here is the immuneACCESS table cut down to in-frame rearrangements. Part of the clones is not present; checked against another copy, under half of the missing clones reflect an unresolved V gene, and the others are unexplained. Clone size and V and J calls were adopted from that table, with D and trimming inferred from the DNA. In this sample the table shows approximately 980,000 clones, around three quarters of which occur a single time. Clones ranked in the top ten supply nearly 1.5% of the sample.

Healthy HIV-negative adults with no recently reported acute infections or vaccinations were included as donors. Every donor was a Caucasian adult living in Nashville, Tennessee, USA. Magnetic negative selection was used to enrich CD4+ T cells, after which naive cells were positively selected on CD45RA and the negative fraction became the memory subset. Blood was obtained by leukapheresis, after which PBMCs were separated by Ficoll-Histopaque density gradient centrifugation and cryopreserved in liquid nitrogen vapor phase. Analytical flow cytometry was used to check the purity and quantity of each magnetically sorted T cell population. From each sorted fraction, genomic DNA was isolated and quantified by UV absorbance on a Nanodrop 2000c. Including the terminal cysteine and phenylalanine, the CDR3 comprises 14 residues. The sequence is cut down to CDR3 DNA, 42 bases in frame from base 1. The germline V gene gives CDR1 as MGHRA and CDR2 as YSYEKL. The junction carries 11 bases between V and J, which are trimmed by 1 base and 5 bases respectively.

Points the paper makes about the study in general: Incomplete sequencing was indicated by rarefaction of sorted-subset datasets, despite the large sequencing depth. The small number of donors limited the genetic and exposure-history diversity represented. Based on pairwise subsampling, the degree of clonotype sharing among donors was expected to be affected by sequencing depth. Estimated clonotype richness was generally larger for naive than for memory subsets. Compared with non-shared clonotypes, clonotypes shared by all four sorted-subset donors had higher generation probabilities. When several donors were compared, the shared fraction of clonotypes was around 5% for naive CD4, 3.5% to 4% for naive CD8, 2.3% for memory CD4, and less than 0.5% for memory CD8. Sampling was limited to blood, and TCR repertoires in tissue likely differ from TCR repertoires in blood.

Source material: memory CD4+ T cells sorted from blood. According to the study, the label for this sample's cell subset or site signals: CD45RA-negative fraction. The chain is made from TRBV4-1 and TRBJ2-5; TRBD1 might be the D gene, on 5 matching bases. This TCR came from a man between 18 and 35 years old in good health. The CDR3 corresponds to CASSQVSRVETQYF. The nucleotides are TGCGCCAGCAGCCAAGTTTCCAGGGTGGAGACCCAGTACTTC.